Shown below are 22 T cell receptor beta chains from a single sample sequenced in a study of identical twins. Each CDR3 protein is one row after TCRdb ran MiXCR on the 5' RACE reads. Among some 570,000 distinct CDR3 sequences listed, approximately 20% were seen once. The sample also formed part of further work on yellow fever vaccine responses in identical twins.

Sequenced sample: CD4+ T cells sorted from blood. All receptors come from a woman between 18 and 30 years old in good health.

The chain carries TRBV2 and TRBJ2-2; D is unclear. The CDR3 runs to 14 residues. CDR1 is SNHLY, CDR2 FYNNEI, per germline. V was clipped by 7 bases and J by 0 bases, with 9 bases between them. CDR3 residues: CASTVSPNTGELFF. In nucleotides, the CDR3 is TGTGCCAGCACCGTGAGTCCGAACACCGGGGAGCTGTTTTTT.

V is TRBV20-1 and J is TRBJ1-1; tentative D call: TRBD1 (5 bases). V was cut by 5 bases and J by 1 base, with 14 bases left in between. This CDR3 region has 14 residues. CDR1 is DFQATT and CDR2 is SNEGSKA in the germline V gene (reference sequence). As DNA, the CDR3 is TGCAGTGCTCGAGGGACGGCCAAGAACACTGAAGCTTTCTTT. Translation: CSARGTAKNTEAFF.

The genes are TRBV9 and TRBJ1-1; D is unresolved. CDR3 length: 15 residues. V lost 0 bases and J 0 bases, leaving 9 bases between the germline ends. Germline V gene data show CDR1 as SGDLS and CDR2 as YYNGEE. This CDR3 is CASSVAGTLNTEAFF. The DNA for the CDR3 is TGTGCCAGCAGCGTAGCTGGCACCCTGAACACTGAAGCTTTCTTT. The full variable domain, with the rest looked up from reference TRBV9 and TRBJ1-1, is DSGVTQTPKHLITATGQRVTLRCSPRSGDLSVYWYQQSLDQGLQFLIQYYNGEERAKGNILERFSAQQFPDLHSELNLSSLELGDSALYFCASSVAGTLNTEAFFGQGTRLTVV.

The CDR3 protein is CSALAGGLNEQYF. In nucleotides, the CDR3 is TGCAGTGCCTTAGCGGGGGGGCTCAACGAGCAGTACTTC. The chain uses TRBV20-1 and TRBJ2-7; 11 bases fit TRBD2. Germline CDR1 is DFQATT and CDR2 is SNEGSKA (reference sequence). Losses at the gene ends were 6 bases for V and 5 bases for J; bases not matched to a gene: 6. CDR3 length: 13 residues.

The chain is built from TRBV11-2 and TRBJ1-2; no clear D. V lost 1 base to trimming and J lost 12 bases, with 21 bases between them. The CDR3 extends over 15 amino acids. Germline V gene lookup returns CDR1 SGHAT and CDR2 FQNNGV. The CDR3 nucleotides read TGTGCCAGCAGCTTAGGCTCGGCAGGATCCAATGGAGACACCTTC. This codes for CASSLGSAGSNGDTF.

The table lists this clonotype with a few counts. The chain couples TRBV28 to TRBJ2-1, with 12 nucleotides matching TRBD2. After removal of 5 bases from V and 7 bases from J, the junction contained 12 bases not matched to a gene. The CDR3 is made up of 17 amino acids. The germline V gene has CDR1 MDHEN and CDR2 SYDVKM. The CDR3 DNA follows: TGTGCCAGCAGTGCACTAGCGGGAGGTCCCTTAGATAATGAGCAGTTCTTC. It translates to CASSALAGGPLDNEQFF.

V usage is TRBV20-1 and J usage is TRBJ2-3, with 7 nucleotides matching TRBD2. V dropped 4 bases and J dropped 4; count of bases not matched to a gene: 8. CDR1 is DFQATT, CDR2 SNEGSKA, per germline (reference sequence). This CDR3 has 14 amino acids. CDR3 loop: CSAMSLANADTQYF. DNA for the CDR3: TGCAGTGCTATGTCACTAGCGAACGCAGATACGCAGTATTTT.

The V gene is TRBV27, the J gene TRBJ2-5, with TRBD2 identical over 7 bases. The CDR3 is 15 residues long. V shed 3 bases, J shed 5 bases, and the junction held 9 bases outside the gene matches. Germline assignment: CDR1 MNHEY and CDR2 SMNVEV (reference sequence). The DNA for the CDR3 is TGTGCCAGCAGTTTGGGAGGGAGGGCCGCGGAGACCCAGTACTTC. Encoded protein: CASSLGGRAAETQYF.

The chain employs TRBV20-1 and TRBJ2-2; D call uncertain. Germline lookup yields CDR1 DFQATT and CDR2 SNEGSKA (reference sequence). The CDR3 spans 13 residues. V was trimmed by 6 bases and J by 8 bases, leaving 16 bases between them. Written as DNA, the CDR3 is TGCAGTGCGACGATGGTGGGTTCGGGGGAGCTGTTTTTT. This translates into CSATMVGSGELFF.

This clonotype has just a few counts. This rearrangement joins TRBV4-1 to TRBJ1-1; tentative D call: TRBD1 (5 bases). The CDR3 has 15 residues. CDR1 and CDR2 from the germline V gene are MGHRA and YSYEKL. The V end lost 3 bases, the J end lost 1 base, and 12 bases lay between the germline ends. CDR3 nucleotide sequence: TGCGCCAGCAGCCACCAGAAGACAGCGAACACTGAAGCTTTCTTT. It encodes CASSHQKTANTEAFF.

This clonotype was counted many times. The V gene is TRBV3-1, the J gene TRBJ2-7; D call uncertain. Germline CDR1 reads LGHDT; CDR2 reads YNNKEL (reference sequence). The CDR3 extends over 11 amino acids. V was trimmed by 4 bases and J by 7 bases, leaving 8 bases between them. The CDR3, as DNA: TGTGCCAGCAGCCTTGGGCGAGAGCAGTACTTC. Its protein is CASSLGREQYF.

This chain joins TRBV5-1 and TRBJ1-4; 9 positions match TRBD1. Germline V CDR1 and CDR2: SGHRS, YFSETQ. V gave up 4 bases and J gave up 3 bases; unmatched junction bases: 4. CDR3 length equals 15 residues. The CDR3 spells CASSKTGGPNEKLFF. The CDR3 region has the DNA TGCGCCAGCAGCAAGACAGGGGGTCCTAATGAAAAACTGTTTTTT. The entire variable domain, with the rest obtained from reference TRBV5-1 and TRBJ1-4, is as follows: KAGVTQTPRYLIKTRGQQVTLSCSPISGHRSVSWYQQTPGQGLQFLFEYFSETQRNKGNFPGRFSGRQFSNSRSEMNVSTLELGDSALYLCASSKTGGPNEKLFFGSGTQLSVL.

This clonotype has ten or more counts. The chain recombines TRBV3-1 with TRBJ2-6; D gene uncertain. The V gene's germline CDR1 is LGHDT and CDR2 YNNKEL (reference sequence). The CDR3 contains 14 residues. V lost 0 bases to trimming and J lost 0 bases, with 0 bases between them. As DNA, the CDR3 is TGTGCCAGCAGCCAAGACTCTGGGGCCAACGTCCTGACTTTC. Its protein is CASSQDSGANVLTF.

This clonotype occurred a few times. V and J are TRBV6-1 and TRBJ2-5, with D unclear. CDR3 length equals 14 residues. Germline loops: CDR1 MNHNS, CDR2 SASEGT. Trimming removed 7 bases from V and 7 bases from J, with 19 bases in between. The CDR3 spells CASTPAPFYGTQYF. In nucleotides, the CDR3 is TGTGCCAGCACCCCGGCCCCGTTTTACGGGACCCAGTACTTC.

The chain uses TRBV12-3 or TRBV12-4 and TRBJ2-2, with 10 bases identical to TRBD2. With V trimmed by 7 bases and J by 2 bases, 7 bases remained unmatched. The CDR3 loop spans 16 amino acids. The CDR3 spells CASNYPSGSNTGELFF. In DNA form, the CDR3 reads TGTGCCAGCAACTACCCTAGCGGGAGCAACACCGGGGAGCTGTTTTTT.

This clonotype was detected many times. The genes are TRBV6-5 and TRBJ1-1; D gene ambiguous. Trimming took 1 base from V and 1 from J, leaving 4 bases between them. Germline V gene sequence: CDR1 MNHEY, CDR2 SVGAGI. The CDR3 contains 13 residues. The CDR3 DNA reads as TGTGCCAGCAGTTACTTAGGGAACACTGAAGCTTTCTTT. Amino acids: CASSYLGNTEAFF.

This clonotype showed up just a few times. The J gene is TRBJ2-5, the V gene TRBV6-1; D is undetermined. The CDR3 has 14 amino acids. Germline CDR1 is MNHNS and CDR2 is SASEGT. The V end lost 2 bases, the J end lost 1 base, and 8 bases lay between the germline ends. CDR3 nucleotides: TGTGCCAGCAGTGAAAGAACGGCCCAAGAGACCCAGTACTTC. It encodes CASSERTAQETQYF.

This clonotype was picked up a small number of times. This chain uses TRBV3-1 with TRBJ2-3; the match to TRBD1 covers 7 bases. Germline V gene data show CDR1 as LGHDT and CDR2 as YNNKEL (reference sequence). The CDR3 is 14 residues long. V gave up 4 bases and J gave up 5 bases; unmatched junction bases: 6. The CDR3 sequence: CASSPRDRQDTQYF. The CDR3 DNA follows: TGTGCCAGCAGCCCGAGGGACAGACAAGATACGCAGTATTTT.

The J gene is TRBJ1-1, the V gene TRBV13; TRBD1 might be the D (5 bases). This CDR3 contains 15 residues. Germline CDR1 is PRHDT and CDR2 is FYEKMQ (reference sequence). Trimming left V 2 bases short and J 5 bases short, with 15 bases between. CDR3 sequence: CASSLSGPGKTEAFF. CDR3 nucleotides: TGTGCCAGCAGCTTATCAGGGCCTGGAAAAACTGAAGCTTTCTTT.

The chain joins TRBV5-5 to TRBJ2-1, with 7 bases that match TRBD2. CDR3 length: 17 amino acids. In germline, CDR1 is SGHKS, CDR2 YYEKEE (reference sequence). With 5 bases clipped from V and 2 bases from J, the junction kept 13 bases outside the gene matches. CDR3 region: CASSLTPGTKAYNEQFF. In DNA form, the CDR3 reads TGTGCCAGCAGTTTGACTCCCGGGACTAAGGCCTACAATGAGCAGTTCTTC.

The chain carries TRBV4-1 and TRBJ2-1; TRBD1 aligns across 9 bases. This CDR3 spans 20 amino acids. V lost 0 bases, J lost 8 bases, and 20 bases stayed unmatched. The germline V gene encodes CDR1 MGHRA and CDR2 YSYEKL. The CDR3 nucleotides are TGCGCCAGCAGCCAAGAGACGTTCGGGACAGGGTCATTGATGGTGGATGAGCAGTTCTTC. This sequence encodes CASSQETFGTGSLMVDEQFF.

This clonotype was found a few times. The V and J genes are TRBV12-3 or TRBV12-4 and TRBJ2-7, with 8 positions matching TRBD2. This CDR3 contains 16 residues. V dropped 3 bases and J dropped 3; count of bases not matched to a gene: 10. The CDR3 region is CASSFMLSGGLYEQYF. DNA of the CDR3: TGTGCCAGCAGTTTCATGCTCAGCGGGGGACTCTACGAGCAGTACTTC.